Reported below is one TCR beta chain. Antigen unknown. This sample is drawn from a study of a mutant IDH1 vaccine in newly diagnosed glioma. At the level of the study: Earlier treatment was radiotherapy, temozolomide, or both, with most getting both.

The table came from immunoSEQ multiplex PCR; TCRdb's copy has only in-frame clones and leaves some out. The repertoire holds roughly 60,000 clones, with roughly four fifths as singletons. Indicated time point: week 11, during vaccination. All doses held 300 ug of mutant IDH1 20-mer peptide, with topical imiquimod. Trimming removed 3 bases at V and 0 bases at J, with 14 bases between. This CDR3 contains 16 residues. CDR1 is KGHSH, CDR2 LQKENI, per germline. J is TRBJ2-5 and V is TRBV18, with no clear D. Here the sequenced sample was PBMCs, taken from a glioma patient whose treatment included an IDH1 peptide vaccine. The receptor was isolated from a man aged 25-40 years with glioma. CDR3 loop: CASSPFAPQYQETQYF. The DNA of the CDR3 is TGTGCCAGCTCACCTTTTGCGCCCCAGTACCAAGAGACCCAGTACTTC.